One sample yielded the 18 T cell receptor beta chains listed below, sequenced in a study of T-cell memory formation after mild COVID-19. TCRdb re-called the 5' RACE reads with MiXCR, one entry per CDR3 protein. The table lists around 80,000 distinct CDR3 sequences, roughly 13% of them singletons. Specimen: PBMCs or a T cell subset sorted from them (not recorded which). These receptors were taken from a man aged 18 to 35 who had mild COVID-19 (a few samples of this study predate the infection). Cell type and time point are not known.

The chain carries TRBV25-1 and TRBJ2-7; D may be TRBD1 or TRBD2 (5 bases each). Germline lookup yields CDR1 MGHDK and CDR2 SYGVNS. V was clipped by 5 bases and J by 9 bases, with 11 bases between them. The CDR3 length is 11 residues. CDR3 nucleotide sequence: TGTGCCAGCAGTATGGGGGTATTGCAGTACGTC. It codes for CASSMGVLQYV.

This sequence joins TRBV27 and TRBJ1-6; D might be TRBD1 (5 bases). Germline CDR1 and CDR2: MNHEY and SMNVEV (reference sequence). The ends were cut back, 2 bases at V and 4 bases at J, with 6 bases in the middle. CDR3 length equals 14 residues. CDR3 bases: TGTGCCAGCAGTTTAGGGGGGTATAATTCACCCCTCCACTTT. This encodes CASSLGGYNSPLHF.

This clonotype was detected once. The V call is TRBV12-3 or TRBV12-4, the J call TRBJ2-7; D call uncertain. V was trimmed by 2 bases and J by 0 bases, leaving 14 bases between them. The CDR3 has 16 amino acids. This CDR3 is CASSLRYLSNSYEQYF. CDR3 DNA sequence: TGTGCCAGCAGTTTACGCTACCTCTCGAACTCCTACGAGCAGTACTTC.

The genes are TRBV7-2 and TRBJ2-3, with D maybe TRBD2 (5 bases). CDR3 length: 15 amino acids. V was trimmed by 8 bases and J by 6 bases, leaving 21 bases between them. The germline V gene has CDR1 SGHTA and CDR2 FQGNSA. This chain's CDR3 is CASRWALEQLDTQYF. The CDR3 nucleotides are TGTGCCAGCCGCTGGGCACTAGAACAGTTGGATACGCAGTATTTT.

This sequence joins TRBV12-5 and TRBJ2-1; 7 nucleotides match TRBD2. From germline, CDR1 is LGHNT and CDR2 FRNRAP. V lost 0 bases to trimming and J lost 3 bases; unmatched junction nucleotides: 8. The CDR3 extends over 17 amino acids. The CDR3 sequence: CASGLVLAGRVYNEQFF. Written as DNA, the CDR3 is TGTGCTAGTGGTTTGGTTCTGGCGGGGAGGGTCTACAATGAGCAGTTCTTC.

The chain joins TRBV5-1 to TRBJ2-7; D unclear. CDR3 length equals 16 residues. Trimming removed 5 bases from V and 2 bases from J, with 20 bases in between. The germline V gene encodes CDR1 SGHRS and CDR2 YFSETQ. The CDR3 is CASRGQETPVPYEQYF. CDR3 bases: TGCGCCAGCAGGGGCCAGGAGACCCCAGTTCCCTACGAGCAGTACTTC. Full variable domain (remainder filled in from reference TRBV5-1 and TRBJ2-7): KAGVTQTPRYLIKTRGQQVTLSCSPISGHRSVSWYQQTPGQGLQFLFEYFSETQRNKGNFPGRFSGRQFSNSRSEMNVSTLELGDSALYLCASRGQETPVPYEQYFGPGTRLTVT.

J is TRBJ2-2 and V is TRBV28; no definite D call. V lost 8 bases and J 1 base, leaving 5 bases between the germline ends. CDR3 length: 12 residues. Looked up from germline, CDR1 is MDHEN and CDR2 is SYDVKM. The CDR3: CASQQNTGELFF. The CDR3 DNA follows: TGTGCCAGCCAACAGAACACCGGGGAGCTGTTTTTT.

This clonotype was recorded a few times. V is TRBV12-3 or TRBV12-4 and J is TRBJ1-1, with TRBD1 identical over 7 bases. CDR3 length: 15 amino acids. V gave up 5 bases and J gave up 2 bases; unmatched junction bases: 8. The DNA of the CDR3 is TGTGCCAGCAGTATTTGGACAGGTGCAAACACTGAAGCTTTCTTT. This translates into CASSIWTGANTEAFF.

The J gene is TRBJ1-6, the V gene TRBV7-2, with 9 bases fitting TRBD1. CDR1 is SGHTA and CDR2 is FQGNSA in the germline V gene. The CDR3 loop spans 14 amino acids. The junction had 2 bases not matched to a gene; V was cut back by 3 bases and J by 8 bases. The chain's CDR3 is CASSLRTGDSPLHF. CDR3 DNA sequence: TGTGCCAGCAGCTTGAGGACAGGGGATTCACCCCTCCACTTT.

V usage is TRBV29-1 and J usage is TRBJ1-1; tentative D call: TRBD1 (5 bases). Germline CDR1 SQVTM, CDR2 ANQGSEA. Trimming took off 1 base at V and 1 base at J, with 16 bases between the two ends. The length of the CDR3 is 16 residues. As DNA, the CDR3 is TGCAGCGTTGAAGGGTCTGGAACAGGAGCGAACACTGAAGCTTTCTTT. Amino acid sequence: CSVEGSGTGANTEAFF. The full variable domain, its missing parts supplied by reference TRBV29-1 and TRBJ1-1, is SAVISQKPSRDICQRGTSLTIQCQVDSQVTMMFWYRQQPGQSLTLIATANQGSEATYESGFVIDKFPISRPNLTFSTLTVSNMSPEDSSIYLCSVEGSGTGANTEAFFGQGTRLTVV.

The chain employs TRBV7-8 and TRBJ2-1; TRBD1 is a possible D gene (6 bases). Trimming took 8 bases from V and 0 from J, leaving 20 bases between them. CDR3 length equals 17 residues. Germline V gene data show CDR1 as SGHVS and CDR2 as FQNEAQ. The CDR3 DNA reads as TGTGCCAGCGGGGTCCCCAGCGACAGGCCCTCCTACAATGAGCAGTTCTTC. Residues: CASGVPSDRPSYNEQFF.

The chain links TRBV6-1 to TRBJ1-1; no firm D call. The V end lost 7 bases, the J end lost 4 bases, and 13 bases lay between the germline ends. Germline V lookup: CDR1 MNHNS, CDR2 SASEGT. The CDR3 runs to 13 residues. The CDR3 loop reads CASNTQPPTEAFF. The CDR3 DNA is TGTGCCAGCAACACACAGCCCCCCACTGAAGCTTTCTTT.

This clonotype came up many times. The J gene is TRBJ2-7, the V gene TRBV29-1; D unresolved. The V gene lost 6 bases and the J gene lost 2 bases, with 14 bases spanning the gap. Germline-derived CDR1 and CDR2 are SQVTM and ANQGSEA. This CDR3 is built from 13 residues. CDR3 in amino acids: CSVEAGTPYEQYF. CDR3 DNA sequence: TGCAGCGTCGAGGCAGGAACTCCCTACGAGCAGTACTTC.

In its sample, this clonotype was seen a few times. The chain's CDR3 is CSVEGLAGRYQETQYF. In DNA form, the CDR3 reads TGCAGCGTTGAAGGTTTAGCGGGGCGGTACCAAGAGACCCAGTACTTC. The rearrangement links TRBV29-1 to TRBJ2-5; 8 positions agree with TRBD2. Germline V gene data show CDR1 as SQVTM and CDR2 as ANQGSEA. CDR3 length: 16 residues. The junction had 7 bases not matched to a gene; V was cut back by 1 base and J by 0 bases.

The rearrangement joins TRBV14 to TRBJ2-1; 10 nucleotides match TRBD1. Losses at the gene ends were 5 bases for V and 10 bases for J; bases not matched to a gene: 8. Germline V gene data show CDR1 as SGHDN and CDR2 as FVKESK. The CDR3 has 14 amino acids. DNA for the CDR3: TGTGCCAGCAGCGTTCGGACAGGGGGTTGGGAGCAGTTCTTC. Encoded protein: CASSVRTGGWEQFF.

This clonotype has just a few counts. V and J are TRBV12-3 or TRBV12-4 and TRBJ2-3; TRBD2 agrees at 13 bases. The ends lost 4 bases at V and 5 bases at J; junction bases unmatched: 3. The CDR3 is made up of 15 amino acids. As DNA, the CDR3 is TGTGCCAGCAGTTACGGACTAGCGGGGGTAGATACGCAGTATTTT. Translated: CASSYGLAGVDTQYF.

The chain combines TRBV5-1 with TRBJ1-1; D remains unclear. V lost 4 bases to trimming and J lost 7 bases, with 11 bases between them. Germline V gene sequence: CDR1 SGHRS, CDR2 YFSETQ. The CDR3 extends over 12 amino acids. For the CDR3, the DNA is TGCGCCAGCAGCCCCAGGCCGGATGAAGCTTTCTTT. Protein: CASSPRPDEAFF.

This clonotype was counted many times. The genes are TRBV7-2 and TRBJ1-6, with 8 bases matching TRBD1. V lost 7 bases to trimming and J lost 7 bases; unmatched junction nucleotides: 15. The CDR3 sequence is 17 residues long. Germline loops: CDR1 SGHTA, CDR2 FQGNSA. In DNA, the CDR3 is TGTGCCAGCAACATCTCACACAGAGGGACAGGCAATTCACCCCTCCACTTT. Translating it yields CASNISHRGTGNSPLHF.